Each of the 21 T cell receptor beta chains below was sequenced from the same sample in a study of response to subunit inactivated influenza vaccine. Each CDR3 protein is one row after TCRdb ran MiXCR on the RT-PCR reads. Of about 540,000 distinct CDR3 sequences detected, 20% to 25% appear once; the ten largest clones hold around 2.8%. Separately, the same data were catalogued under a study of T cells expressing NK-cell markers. That paper states: UMIs were included in TCR beta cDNA generated by 5'RACE template switching.

Sample: CD4+ T cells sorted from PBMCs, taken 11 to 12 days after vaccination. The source is a man aged 45-65 years who received an inactivated influenza vaccine.

Concerning this clonotype itself: At one end the junction does not follow the germline gene, possibly because of a read error. The chain recombines TRBV4-1 with TRBJ2-1; 13 bases match TRBD2. The V gene's germline CDR1 is MGHRA and CDR2 YSYEKL. The CDR3 has 13 residues. This chain's CDR3 is CASSQALGLAGVF. The DNA for the CDR3 is TGCGCCAGCAGCCAAGCTCTTGGACTAGCGGGAGTTTTC.

The chain carries TRBV12-3 or TRBV12-4 and TRBJ2-3; a possible D gene is TRBD2 (5 bases). Trimming removed 6 bases from V and 1 base from J, with 20 bases in between. This CDR3 is 17 amino acids long. The CDR3: CASSYGGFLGGTDTQYF. The CDR3 DNA follows: TGTGCCAGCAGCTACGGAGGATTCCTCGGGGGCACAGATACGCAGTATTTT.

This clonotype has ten or more counts. The rearrangement joins TRBV18 to TRBJ2-2; D is undetermined. Looked up from germline, CDR1 is KGHSH and CDR2 is LQKENI. With 0 bases removed from V and 6 bases from J, the gap between germline ends came to 11 bases. The CDR3 contains 15 residues. For the CDR3, the DNA is TGTGCCAGCTCACCACCCCGGAGATACGCCGGGGAGCTGTTTTTT. Amino acid sequence: CASSPPRRYAGELFF.

This clonotype was detected only a few times. The chain uses TRBV5-5 and TRBJ2-3; the D gene is possibly TRBD2 (6 bases). The length of the CDR3 is 14 residues. Germline loops: CDR1 SGHKS, CDR2 YYEKEE (reference sequence). V was clipped by 3 bases and J by 2 bases, with 10 bases between them. CDR3 sequence: CASSYPGDTDTQYF. CDR3 bases: TGTGCCAGCAGCTACCCGGGGGACACAGATACGCAGTATTTT.

The chain employs TRBV4-3 and TRBJ2-2; 13 bases are a match to TRBD2. Per the germline V gene, CDR1 is LGHNA and CDR2 is YSLEER. Trimming cost V 3 bases and J 5 bases; bases outside gene matches: 9. This CDR3 contains 18 residues. CDR3 bases: TGCGCCAGCAGCCAGGGGACTAGCGGGGAGAGAAGGACCGGGGAGCTGTTTTTT. Residues: CASSQGTSGERRTGELFF.

The chain combines TRBV28 with TRBJ1-2; possible D gene TRBD1, 5 bases. In germline, CDR1 is MDHEN, CDR2 SYDVKM. V was shortened by 1 base and J by 4 bases, with 7 bases between the two germline ends. The CDR3 contains 13 residues. The CDR3 region has the DNA TGTGCCAGCAGTTTATACGACAGCTATGGCTACACCTTC. Amino acid sequence: CASSLYDSYGYTF.

This chain joins TRBV20-1 and TRBJ2-6; D not resolved. Per the germline V gene, CDR1 is DFQATT and CDR2 is SNEGSKA (reference sequence). V shed 3 bases and J shed 0 bases, with 6 bases lying between them. The CDR3 runs 14 residues. DNA of the CDR3: TGCAGTGCTAGTATCGACTCTGGGGCCAACGTCCTGACTTTC. Translating gives CSASIDSGANVLTF.

The rearrangement uses TRBV20-1 and TRBJ2-1; 13 bases agree with TRBD2. Trimming took 5 bases from V and 7 from J; bases not matched to a gene: 5. Germline CDR1 reads DFQATT; CDR2 reads SNEGSKA (reference sequence). The CDR3 is 14 residues long. CDR3 in DNA: TGCAGTGCTTTTGGACTAGCGGGAGCAAATGAGCAGTTCTTC. This sequence encodes CSAFGLAGANEQFF.

This clonotype was detected only once. This chain links TRBV27 with TRBJ2-2, with 9 bases aligning to TRBD2. V lost 6 bases to trimming and J lost 0 bases; unmatched junction nucleotides: 5. This CDR3 contains 16 residues. Germline V CDR1 and CDR2: MNHEY, SMNVEV (reference sequence). The CDR3 bases are TGTGCCAGCAGGGCTAGCGGGGTCACGAACACCGGGGAGCTGTTTTTT. This gives the protein CASRASGVTNTGELFF.

There are many counts of this clonotype. As DNA, the CDR3 is TGTGCCAGCAGCCACATTCATAGGTACAACGAGCAGTACTTC. Amino acid sequence: CASSHIHRYNEQYF. This chain connects TRBV4-2 to TRBJ2-7; D unclear. Germline V gene data show CDR1 as LGHNA and CDR2 as YNFKEQ. This CDR3 has 14 amino acids. V lost 3 bases, J lost 5 bases, and 14 bases lay in between.

This clonotype was counted a few times. The V and J genes are TRBV4-3 and TRBJ2-7; 7 bases agree with TRBD1. CDR3 size: 15 residues. Trimming took 2 bases from V and 3 from J; bases not matched to a gene: 7. Germline V gene data show CDR1 as LGHNA and CDR2 as YSLEER. The CDR3 sequence is CASSQYTGALYEQYF. The DNA of the CDR3 is TGCGCCAGCAGCCAATATACAGGGGCCCTCTACGAGCAGTACTTC.

This clonotype came up a few times. This chain connects TRBV7-2 to TRBJ2-7; 9 bases line up with TRBD2. Germline CDR1 reads SGHTA; CDR2 reads FQGNSA. V dropped 1 base and J dropped 0; count of bases not matched to a gene: 4. The CDR3 runs to 16 residues. Here the CDR3 DNA reads TGTGCCAGCAGCTTAGTAGGACTAGCGAGCTCCTACGAGCAGTACTTC. This sequence encodes CASSLVGLASSYEQYF.

The chain combines TRBV11-2 with TRBJ1-5; D possibly corresponds to TRBD1 (6 bases). This CDR3 is 14 amino acids long. Germline V CDR1 and CDR2: SGHAT, FQNNGV. Trimming removed 4 bases from V and 1 base from J, with 8 bases in between. CDR3 DNA sequence: TGTGCCAGCAGCTCGGGACACAGCAATCAGCCCCAGCATTTT. Translating it yields CASSSGHSNQPQHF.

The rearrangement joins TRBV28 to TRBJ1-5; 9 bases agree with TRBD1. This CDR3 is 15 amino acids long. V lost 6 bases to trimming and J lost 3 bases; unmatched junction nucleotides: 6. Germline assignment: CDR1 MDHEN and CDR2 SYDVKM. The CDR3 spells CASRMTGGYNQPQHF. CDR3 coding DNA: TGTGCCAGCAGGATGACAGGGGGATACAATCAGCCCCAGCATTTT.

This rearrangement joins TRBV20-1 to TRBJ1-5; D not resolved. V was shortened by 0 bases and J by 5 bases, with 8 bases between the two germline ends. Germline loops: CDR1 DFQATT, CDR2 SNEGSKA (reference sequence). The CDR3 runs to 13 residues. The CDR3: CSARESGYQPQHF. The DNA for the CDR3 is TGCAGTGCTAGAGAATCGGGTTATCAGCCCCAGCATTTT.

This rearrangement joins TRBV10-3 to TRBJ1-5, with 8 bases lining up with TRBD1. The germline V gene has CDR1 ENHRY and CDR2 SYGVKD. Germline trimming cut 4 bases from V and 2 bases from J; bases unmatched to any gene: 1. CDR3 size: 14 residues. The CDR3 region is CAISAGGGNQPQHF. Here the CDR3 DNA reads TGTGCCATCAGTGCAGGGGGCGGCAATCAGCCCCAGCATTTT.

The genes are TRBV24-1 and TRBJ2-1; D is perhaps TRBD1 or TRBD2 (5 bases each). The CDR3 contains 13 residues. The germline V gene has CDR1 KGHDR and CDR2 SFDVKD. The V end lost 6 bases, the J end lost 9 bases, and 14 bases lay between the germline ends. The DNA for the CDR3 is TGTGCCACCAGTCGCCAGGTTGGGGGTGAGCAGTTCTTC. Protein product: CATSRQVGGEQFF.

The J gene is TRBJ2-3, the V gene TRBV25-1; TRBD1 matches at 9 bases. The CDR3 consists of 14 residues. Germline V gene sequence: CDR1 MGHDK, CDR2 SYGVNS. J lost 4 bases, V lost 2 bases, and 1 base had no gene match. For the CDR3, the DNA is TGTGCCAGCAGTGAAAGACAGGGGGCAGATACGCAGTATTTT. This gives the protein CASSERQGADTQYF.

This chain joins TRBV12-3 or TRBV12-4 and TRBJ1-3; unclear D gene. V lost 0 bases and J 2 bases, leaving 11 bases between the germline ends. This CDR3 comprises 16 residues. The CDR3 here is CASSLALVSTGNTIYF. In nucleotides, the CDR3 is TGTGCCAGCAGTTTAGCGCTGGTATCTACTGGAAACACCATATATTTT.

CDR3 loop: CASSYGWDSSYEQYF. For the CDR3, the DNA is TGTGCCAGCAGTTACGGATGGGATAGCTCCTACGAGCAGTACTTC. V is TRBV6-5 and J is TRBJ2-7, with unresolved D. Germline lookup yields CDR1 MNHEY and CDR2 SVGAGI. Trimming stripped 2 bases from V and 0 bases from J, with 11 bases between. The CDR3 spans 15 residues.

CDR3 nucleotides: TGTGCCAGCAGCCCTCGACCCAGCACCGGGGAGCTGTTTTTT. Its protein product is CASSPRPSTGELFF. J is TRBJ2-2 and V is TRBV7-3; D gene ambiguous. The ends were cut back, 5 bases at V and 4 bases at J, with 11 bases in the middle. CDR3 size: 14 residues. Germline loops: CDR1 SGHTA, CDR2 FQGTGA. Together with reference TRBV7-3 and TRBJ2-2, the CDR3 gives the full variable domain: GAGVSQTPSNKVTEKGKYVELRCDPISGHTALYWYRQSLGQGPEFLIYFQGTGAADDSGLPNDRFFAVRPEGSVSTLKIQRTERGDSAVYLCASSPRPSTGELFFGEGSRLTVL.